This T cell receptor (beta chain) was captured by sequencing in a study of blood T cell repertoires in COVID-19. For the study at large: The United States, Italy and Spain supplied acute and convalescent COVID-19 samples. PBMCs, B-cell-depleted T cells, or T cells provided the cDNA or gDNA that made up the material.

Enrolment of Seattle patients took place during active infection, and they were followed longitudinally. Measured with immunoSEQ multiplex PCR; TCRdb has only the in-frame clones, and not every one. The sample holds tens of thousands of clones, 89% seen once. The germline V gene encodes CDR1 SGHRS and CDR2 YFSETQ. The CDR3 is 16 residues long. V shed 0 bases, J shed 5 bases, and the junction held 7 bases outside the gene matches. The source of this sequence is a man over 45 with COVID-19, enrolled during active disease. The chain couples TRBV5-1 to TRBJ2-3, with TRBD1 identical over 9 bases. Sequenced input: peripheral blood. The CDR3 nucleotides read TGCGCCAGCAGCTTGGCCCTAACAGGGGGCATAGATACGCAGTATTTT. Translated, it gives CASSLALTGGIDTQYF.